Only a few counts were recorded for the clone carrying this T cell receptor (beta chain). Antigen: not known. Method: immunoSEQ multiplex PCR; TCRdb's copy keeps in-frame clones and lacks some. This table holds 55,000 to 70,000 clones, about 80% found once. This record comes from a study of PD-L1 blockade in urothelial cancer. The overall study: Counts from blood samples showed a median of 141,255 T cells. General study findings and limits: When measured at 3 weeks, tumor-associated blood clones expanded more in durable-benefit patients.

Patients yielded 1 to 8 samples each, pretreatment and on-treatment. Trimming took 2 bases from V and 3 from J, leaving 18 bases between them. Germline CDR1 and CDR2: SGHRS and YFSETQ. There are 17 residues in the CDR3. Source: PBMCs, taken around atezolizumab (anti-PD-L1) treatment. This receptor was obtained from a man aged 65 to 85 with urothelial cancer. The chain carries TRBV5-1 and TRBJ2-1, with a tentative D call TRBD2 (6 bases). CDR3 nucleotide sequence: TGCGCCAGCAGCTTCGCGGGGCTGCGGGGAATCTACAATGAGCAGTTCTTC. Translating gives CASSFAGLRGIYNEQFF.